The subject of this entry is one TCR beta chain. Its antigen is undetermined. The record originates from a study of identical twins. Study findings and constraints: Weaker excess twin sharing was seen among beta out-of-frame sequences.

TCRdb reanalysed the 5' RACE reads using MiXCR and keeps one entry per CDR3 protein. Of 400,000 to 600,000 distinct CDR3 sequences detected, more than 20% appear once; the ten largest clones hold roughly 0.5%. With 2 bases removed from V and 2 bases from J, the gap between germline ends came to 12 bases. This CDR3 comprises 15 residues. Germline V gene sequence: CDR1 KGHSH, CDR2 LQKENI. This same sample was also taken into another study, of yellow fever vaccine responses in identical twins.

The clonotype comes from a woman between 18 and 29 years old in good health. This rearrangement joins TRBV18 to TRBJ1-1; D is ambiguous. Sample: CD4+ T cells sorted from blood. The CDR3 DNA sequence: TGTGCCAGCTCACCAATCACTCCGGACAACACTGAAGCTTTCTTT. Its translation is CASSPITPDNTEAFF.